The clone carrying this T cell receptor (beta chain) was found a few times. As yet, its antigen is unknown. V gave up 1 base and J gave up 7 bases, with 14 bases separating them. Germline V lookup: CDR1 GTSNPN, CDR2 SVGIG (reference sequence). The CDR3 covers 14 residues. The method was immunoSEQ multiplex PCR; TCRdb's version includes in-frame clones alone and lacks a portion of them. The sample consists of over 95,000 clones, roughly 88% of them appearing once. This sample was included in a study of a mutant IDH1 vaccine in newly diagnosed glioma. As to time point: week 11, during vaccination. Each vaccine dose was 300 ug of mutant IDH1 20-mer peptide, with topical imiquimod.

This receptor was taken from a woman in her fifties or sixties with glioma. The J gene is TRBJ2-1, the V gene TRBV30; the D gene is possibly TRBD1 (5 bases). Here the sequenced sample was PBMCs, taken from a glioma patient whose treatment included an IDH1 peptide vaccine. CDR3 sequence reads: CAWSELLQGNEQFF. The CDR3 DNA reads TGTGCCTGGAGTGAGCTACTCCAGGGTAATGAGCAGTTCTTC.